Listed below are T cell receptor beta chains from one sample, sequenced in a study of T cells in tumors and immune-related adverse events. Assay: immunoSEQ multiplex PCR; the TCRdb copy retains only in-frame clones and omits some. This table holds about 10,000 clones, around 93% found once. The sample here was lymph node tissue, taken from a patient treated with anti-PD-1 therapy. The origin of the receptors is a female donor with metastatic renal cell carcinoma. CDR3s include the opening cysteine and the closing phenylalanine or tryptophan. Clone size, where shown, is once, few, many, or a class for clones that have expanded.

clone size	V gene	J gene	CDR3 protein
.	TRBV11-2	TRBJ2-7	CASSAPGQIYEQYF
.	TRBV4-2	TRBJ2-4	CASSQDPQGAMTKNIQYF
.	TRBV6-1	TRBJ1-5	CASTKDSQLQPQHF
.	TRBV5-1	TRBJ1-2	CASSLALGSYGYTF
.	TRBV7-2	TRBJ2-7	CASSLDRGFYEQYF
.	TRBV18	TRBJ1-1	CASSPDYNTEAFF
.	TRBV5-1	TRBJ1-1	CASSLDSRGTEAFF
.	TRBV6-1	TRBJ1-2	CASSQQGPAGYGYTF
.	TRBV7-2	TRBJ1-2	CASSPRTAAYGYTF
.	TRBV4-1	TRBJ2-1	CASSPGQGEDEQFF
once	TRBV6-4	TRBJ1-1	CASSDCGSF
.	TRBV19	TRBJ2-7	CASSIGLRQGYEQYF
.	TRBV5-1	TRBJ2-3	CASSLVGGGTDTQYF
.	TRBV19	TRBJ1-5	CASTYSGLNQPQHF
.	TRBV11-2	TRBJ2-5	CASSLEIMETQYF
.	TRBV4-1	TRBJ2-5	CASSQDGDVRESRSQYF
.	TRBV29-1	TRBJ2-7	CSARTGVTSYEQYF
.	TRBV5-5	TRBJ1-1	CASSLTTGGTSTEAFF
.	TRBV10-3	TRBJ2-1	CAISELSGDNEQFF
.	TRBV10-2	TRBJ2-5	CASSEGVLTQETQYF
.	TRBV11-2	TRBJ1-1	CASSSQTGHTEAFF
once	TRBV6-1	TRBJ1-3	CASINREAGNTIYF
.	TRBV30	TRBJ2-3	CAWGPKQTDTQYF
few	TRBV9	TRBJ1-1	CASSAGTGTEAFF
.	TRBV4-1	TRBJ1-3	CASSPATGLGNTIYF
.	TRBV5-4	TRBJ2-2	CASRSTYRAGELFF
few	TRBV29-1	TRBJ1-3	CSVELIGNTIYF
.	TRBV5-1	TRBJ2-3	CASSLGEIPQYF
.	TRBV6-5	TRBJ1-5	CASSYSQGVPPQHF
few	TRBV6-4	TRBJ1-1	CASSDTPQMNTEAFF
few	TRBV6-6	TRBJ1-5	CASSYERQPQHF
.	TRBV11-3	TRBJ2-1	CASQLAGAYNEQFF
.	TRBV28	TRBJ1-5	CASSLGRAYNQPQHF
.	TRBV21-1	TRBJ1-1	CASSKGDRDTEAFF
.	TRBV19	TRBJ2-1	CASRPGGSSYNEQFF
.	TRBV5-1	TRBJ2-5	CASSSINQETQYF
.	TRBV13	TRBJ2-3	CASSLFWGRQTDTQYF
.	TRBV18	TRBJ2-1	CASSPAYNEQFF
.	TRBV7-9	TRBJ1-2	CASSFEQPYGYTF
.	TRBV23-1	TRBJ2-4	CAINGLWQGAAKNIQYF
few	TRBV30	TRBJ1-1	CAWSKGTNTEAFF
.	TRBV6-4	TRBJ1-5	CASREGIYSNQPQHF
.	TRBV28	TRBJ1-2	CASTLRANYGYTF
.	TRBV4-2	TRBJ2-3	CASSQGDTQYF
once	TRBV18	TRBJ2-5	CASSPQTANQYRGGKETQYF
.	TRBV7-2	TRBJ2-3	CASSRTSGSTDTQYF
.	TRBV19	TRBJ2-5	CASSMGGRGQGQETQYF
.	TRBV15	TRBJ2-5	CATSRDYQGSGQETQYF